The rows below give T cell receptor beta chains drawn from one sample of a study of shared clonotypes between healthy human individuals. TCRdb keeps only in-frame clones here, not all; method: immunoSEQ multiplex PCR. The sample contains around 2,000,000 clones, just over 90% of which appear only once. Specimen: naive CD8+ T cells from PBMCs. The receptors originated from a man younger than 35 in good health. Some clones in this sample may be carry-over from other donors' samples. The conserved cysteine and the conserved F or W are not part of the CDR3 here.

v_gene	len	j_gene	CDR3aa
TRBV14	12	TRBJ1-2	ASSRTDSYYGYT
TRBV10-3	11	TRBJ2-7	AFRQGVDYEQY
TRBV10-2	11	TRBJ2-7	ASSSDRTYEQY
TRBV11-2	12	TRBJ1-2	ASSLGGPGYGYT
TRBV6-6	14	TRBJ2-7	ASSYGQGEVTYEQY
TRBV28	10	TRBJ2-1	ASSLDRNEQF
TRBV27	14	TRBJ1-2	ASRGLGTVLNYGYT
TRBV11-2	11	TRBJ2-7	ASSSGMTHEQY
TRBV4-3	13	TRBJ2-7	ASSPNGGADYEQY
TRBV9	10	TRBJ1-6	ASSVGSSPLH
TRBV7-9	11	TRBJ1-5	ASAAVANQPQH
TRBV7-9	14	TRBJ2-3	ASSAGLAGGTDTQY
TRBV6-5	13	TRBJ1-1	ASSYSKAARTEAF
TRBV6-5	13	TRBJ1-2	ASSFTRGSNYGYT
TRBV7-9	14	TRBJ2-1	ASSTSGGRLGNEQF
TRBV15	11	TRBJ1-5	ATSISRNQPQH
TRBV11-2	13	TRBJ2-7	ASSSPASGTYEQY
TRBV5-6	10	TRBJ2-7	ASSRGAYEQY
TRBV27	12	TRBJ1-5	ASSLQGANQPQH
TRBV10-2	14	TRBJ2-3	ASSESRGHGADTQY
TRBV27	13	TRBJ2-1	ASSLGQIVYNEQF
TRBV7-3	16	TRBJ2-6	ASSLVGSARSGANVLT
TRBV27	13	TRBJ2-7	ASSLFNSPGYEQY
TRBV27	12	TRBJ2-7	ASSSSRDSYEQY
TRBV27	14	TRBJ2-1	ASSTSGASSYNEQF
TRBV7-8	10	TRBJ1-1	ASSLGGLEAF
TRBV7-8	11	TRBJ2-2	ASSLRPTGELF
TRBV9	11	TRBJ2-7	ASSVNGGYEQY
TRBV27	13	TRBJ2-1	ASSLGAGRVNEQF
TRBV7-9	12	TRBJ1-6	ASSYGGMGSPLH
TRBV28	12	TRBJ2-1	ASSRLGTNNEQF
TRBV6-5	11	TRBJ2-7	ASSYQGTNEQY
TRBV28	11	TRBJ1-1	ASSPIQSPEAF
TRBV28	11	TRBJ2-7	ASSWTSEYEQY
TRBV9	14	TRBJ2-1	ASSAPSQDTYNEQF
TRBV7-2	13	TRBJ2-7	ASSLGVGSSYEQY
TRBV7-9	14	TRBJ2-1	ASSLPHQIRDNEQF
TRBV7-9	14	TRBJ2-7	ASSLKGQGSSYEQY
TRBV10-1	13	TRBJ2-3	ASSDSSSRADTQY
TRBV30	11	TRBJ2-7	AWSSDREREQY
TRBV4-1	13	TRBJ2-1	ASSQDRGRANEQF
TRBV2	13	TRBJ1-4	ASSERAKQNEKLF
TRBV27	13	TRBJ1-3	ASSLSGGLGNTIY
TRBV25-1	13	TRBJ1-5	ASSEVGAGNQPQH
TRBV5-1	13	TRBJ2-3	ASSYGDRGPDTQY